This TCR beta chain was identified in a study of blood T cell repertoires in COVID-19 (dated by TCRdb to 2019 to 2021). Turning to the overall study: Collaborator samples came from the United States, Italy and Spain and covered acute and convalescent phases of COVID-19. The prospective study material was composed of cDNA or gDNA derived from T cells, B-cell-depleted T cells, or PBMCs. Subjects who had been exposed to COVID-19, were actively infected with it, or had recovered from it provided the deeply sampled blood TCRbeta repertoires that made up the dataset. The repertoires were released in a freely available public database intended as a resource for research on the immune response to SARS-CoV-2. The samples were drawn from the first 160 participants of the ongoing ImmuneRACE study and from 950 to 1,500 subjects provided by 6 global collaborators. A de-identified subject ID, COVID-19 status, age in years and sex were almost always included in the sample metadata. HLA class I and class II types, where available, came from metadata supplied by the sample provider rather than from assay-based typing.

What the research found in general, with its limitations: Clinical and demographic metadata were provided uncurated, with the amount varying by source and participant.

Whole blood was collected in K2EDTA tubes by collaborating institutions according to the institutions' own protocols. For TCRbeta analysis, collaborators shipped samples in one of three forms: frozen whole blood, isolated PBMCs, or DNA extracted from either of those sample types. About this clone itself: The antigen it binds to is not known. No much larger clonotype is one base removed from it; base qualities were not supplied.

The immunoSEQ Assay, a bias-controlled multiplex PCR, was used to amplify TCRbeta CDR3 regions from genomic DNA. The published analysis was carried out like this. Within the assay, amplification of reference gene primers was used to estimate how many nucleated cells each sample contained. Sequence reads were collapsed and filtered to measure the absolute abundance of every unique TCRbeta CDR3 rearrangement. For each sample, productive Simpson clonality was calculated as the square root of Simpson's diversity index across productive rearrangements. Entries here come from immuneACCESS through TCRdb and include only in-frame sequences with V and J called. Some clones fail to appear in such tables; in the studies checked, an unresolved V gene covers under half of the shortfall, and the cause of the remainder is unknown. That table furnishes V, J and clone size, whereas the DNA furnished D and trimming. This sample comprises 250,000 or so clones, approximately 87% of them detected only once. The top ten constitute around 5.9% of the sample.

The CDR3 starts with the cysteine, ends with the phenylalanine, and has 15 residues. Of all the DNA, just the CDR3 is kept, 45 bases in frame from base 1. Reading the germline V gene gives CDR1 MDHEN and CDR2 SYDVKM. Germline trimming amounts to 2 bases on V and 2 bases on J, with 5 as the count of junction bases outside the gene matches. The receptor was isolated from a man between 60 and 75 years old with acute or convalescent COVID-19. Material: peripheral blood. The chain links TRBV28 with TRBJ1-1; 7 bases in between match TRBD1. Here the CDR3 is given as CASSLTAGGNTEAFF. In nucleotide form, the sequence is TGTGCCAGCAGTTTAACGGCAGGGGGAAACACTGAAGCTTTCTTT.